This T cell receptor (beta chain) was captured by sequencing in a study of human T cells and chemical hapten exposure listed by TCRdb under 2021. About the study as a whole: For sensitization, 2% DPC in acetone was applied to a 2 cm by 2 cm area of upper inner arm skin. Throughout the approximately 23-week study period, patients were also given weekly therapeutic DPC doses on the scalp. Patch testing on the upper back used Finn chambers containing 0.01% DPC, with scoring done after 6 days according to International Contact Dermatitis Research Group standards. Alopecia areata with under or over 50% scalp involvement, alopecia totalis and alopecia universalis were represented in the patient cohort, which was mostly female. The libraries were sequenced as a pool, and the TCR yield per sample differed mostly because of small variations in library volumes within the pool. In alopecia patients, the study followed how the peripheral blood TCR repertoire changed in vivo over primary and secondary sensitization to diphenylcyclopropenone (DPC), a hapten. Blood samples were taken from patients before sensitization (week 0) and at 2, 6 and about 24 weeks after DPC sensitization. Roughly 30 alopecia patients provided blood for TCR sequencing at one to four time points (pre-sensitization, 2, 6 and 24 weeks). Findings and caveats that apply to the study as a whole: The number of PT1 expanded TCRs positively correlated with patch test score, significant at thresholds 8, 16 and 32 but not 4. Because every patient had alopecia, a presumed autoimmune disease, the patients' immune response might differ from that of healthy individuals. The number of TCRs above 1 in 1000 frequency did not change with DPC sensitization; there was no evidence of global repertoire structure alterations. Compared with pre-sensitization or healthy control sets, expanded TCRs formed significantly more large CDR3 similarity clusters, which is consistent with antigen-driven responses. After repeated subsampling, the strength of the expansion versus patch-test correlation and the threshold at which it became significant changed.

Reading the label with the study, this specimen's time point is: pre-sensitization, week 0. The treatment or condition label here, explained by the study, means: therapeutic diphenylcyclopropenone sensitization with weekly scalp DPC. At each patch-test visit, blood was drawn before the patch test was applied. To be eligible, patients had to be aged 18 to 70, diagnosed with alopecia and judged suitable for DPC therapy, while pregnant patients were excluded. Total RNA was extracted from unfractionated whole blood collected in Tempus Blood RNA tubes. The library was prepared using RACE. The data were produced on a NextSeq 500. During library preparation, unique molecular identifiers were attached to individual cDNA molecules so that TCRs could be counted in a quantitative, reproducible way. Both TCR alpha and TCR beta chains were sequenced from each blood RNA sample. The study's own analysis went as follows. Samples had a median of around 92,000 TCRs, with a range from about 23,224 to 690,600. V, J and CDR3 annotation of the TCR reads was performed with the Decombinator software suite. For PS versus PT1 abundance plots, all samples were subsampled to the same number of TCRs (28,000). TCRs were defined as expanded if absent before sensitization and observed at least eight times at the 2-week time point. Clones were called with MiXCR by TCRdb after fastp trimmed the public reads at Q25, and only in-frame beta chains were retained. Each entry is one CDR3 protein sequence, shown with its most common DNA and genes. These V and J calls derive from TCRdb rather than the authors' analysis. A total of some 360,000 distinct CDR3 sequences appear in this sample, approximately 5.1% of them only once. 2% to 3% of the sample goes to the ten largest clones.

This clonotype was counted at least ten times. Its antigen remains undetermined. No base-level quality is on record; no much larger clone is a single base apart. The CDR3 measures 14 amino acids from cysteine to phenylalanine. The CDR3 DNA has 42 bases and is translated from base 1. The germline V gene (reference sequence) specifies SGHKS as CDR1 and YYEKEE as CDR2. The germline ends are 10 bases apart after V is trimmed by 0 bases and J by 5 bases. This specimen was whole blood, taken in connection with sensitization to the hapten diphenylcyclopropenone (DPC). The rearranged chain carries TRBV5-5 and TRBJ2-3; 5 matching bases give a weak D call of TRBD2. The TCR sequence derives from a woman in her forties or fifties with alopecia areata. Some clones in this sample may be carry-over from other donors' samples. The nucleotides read TGTGCCAGCAGCTTGGCTGTCGGGAAAGATACGCAGTATTTT. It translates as CASSLAVGKDTQYF. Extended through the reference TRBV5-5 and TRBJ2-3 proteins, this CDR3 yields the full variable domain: DAGVTQSPTHLIKTRGQQVTLRCSPISGHKSVSWYQQVLGQGPQFIFQYYEKEERGRGNFPDRFSARQFPNYSSELNVNALLLGDSALYLCASSLAVGKDTQYFGPGTRLTVL.